This T cell receptor beta chain is from a study of blood T cell repertoires in COVID-19. Turning to the study itself: In each case, the material was cDNA or gDNA derived from T cells, B-cell-depleted T cells, or PBMCs.

Germline loops: CDR1 LGHDT, CDR2 YNNKEL (reference sequence). This CDR3 spans 19 amino acids. J lost 0 bases, V lost 5 bases, and 8 bases had no gene match. In the authors' methods: Researchers report that nucleated cell counts were estimated from reference gene primer amplification. The protocol was immunoSEQ multiplex PCR, while the TCRdb copy is restricted to in-frame clones and leaves out a portion. V and J calls plus clone size are reproduced from that table; the DNA served to infer D and trimming. The profile covers around 130,000 clones, with approximately 87% appearing a single time and roughly 2.1% taken by the ten largest.

The V gene is TRBV3-1 (or the pseudogene TRBV3-2), the J gene TRBJ2-1; the match to TRBD2 covers 15 bases. Sequences were obtained from peripheral blood. The receptor comes from an older man with active COVID-19. CDR3 in DNA: TGTGCCAGCAGCATAACGGGACTAGCGGGAGGACTCTCCTACAATGAGCAGTTCTTC. Amino acid sequence: CASSITGLAGGLSYNEQFF.